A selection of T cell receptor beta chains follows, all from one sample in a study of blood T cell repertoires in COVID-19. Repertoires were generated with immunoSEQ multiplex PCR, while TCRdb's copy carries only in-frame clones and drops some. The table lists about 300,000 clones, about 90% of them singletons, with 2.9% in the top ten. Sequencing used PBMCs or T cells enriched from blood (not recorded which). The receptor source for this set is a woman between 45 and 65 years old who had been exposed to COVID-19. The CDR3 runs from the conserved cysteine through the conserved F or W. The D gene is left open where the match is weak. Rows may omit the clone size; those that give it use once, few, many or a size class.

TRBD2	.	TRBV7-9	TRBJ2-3	CASSALAGESTDTQYF	TGTGCCAGCAGCGCACTAGCGGGGGAGAGCACAGATACGCAGTATTTT
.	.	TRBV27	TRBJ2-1	CASSLSGTNYNEQFF	TGTGCCAGCAGTTTATCGGGGACAAACTACAATGAGCAGTTCTTC
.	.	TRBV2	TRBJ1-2	CASTERDIGSEGYTF	TGTGCCAGCACTGAACGGGACATCGGGTCGGAGGGCTACACCTTC
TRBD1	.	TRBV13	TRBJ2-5	CASSSRDRGRETQYF	TGTGCCAGCAGCTCCCGGGACAGGGGGCGGGAGACCCAGTACTTC
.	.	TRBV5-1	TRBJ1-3	CASSLALGDSGNTIYF	TGCGCCAGCAGCTTGGCCTTAGGGGACTCTGGAAACACCATATATTTT
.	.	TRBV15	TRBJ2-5	CATSRVGQGETQYF	TGTGCCACCAGCAGAGTGGGGCAGGGTGAGACCCAGTACTTC
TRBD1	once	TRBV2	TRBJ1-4	CASSELGQGTRTNEKLFF	TGTGCCAGCAGTGAGTTGGGACAGGGTACACGGACTAATGAAAAACTGTTTTTT
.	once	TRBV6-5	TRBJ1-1	CASSTLQPGFTEAFF	TGTGCCAGCTCTACCCTTCAACCAGGGTTCACTGAAGCTTTCTTT
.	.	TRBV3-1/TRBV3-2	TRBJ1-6	CASSQVPYNSPLHF	TGTGCCAGTTCACAGGTTCCCTATAATTCACCCCTCCACTTT
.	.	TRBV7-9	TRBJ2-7	CASSPVGSYEQYF	TGTGCCAGCAGCCCTGTCGGGTCCTACGAGCAGTACTTC
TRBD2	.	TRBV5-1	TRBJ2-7	CASSSLAGGTYEQYF	TGCGCCAGCAGCTCGCTGGCGGGGGGGACATACGAGCAGTACTTC
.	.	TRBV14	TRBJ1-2	CASSPRQGDGYTF	TGTGCCAGCAGCCCCCGCCAGGGCGACGGCTACACCTTC
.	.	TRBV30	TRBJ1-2	CAWSRTVDGYTF	TGTGCCTGGAGCAGGACAGTGGACGGCTACACCTTC
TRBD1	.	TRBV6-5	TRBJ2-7	CASSDTGGSYEQYF	TGTGCCAGCAGCGACACAGGGGGGTCCTACGAGCAGTACTTC
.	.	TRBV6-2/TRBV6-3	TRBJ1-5	CASSPGTERKAQPQHF	TGTGCCAGCAGCCCCGGAACGGAGAGAAAAGCTCAGCCCCAGCATTTT
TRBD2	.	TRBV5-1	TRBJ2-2	CASSRTSELPGELFF	TGCGCCAGCAGTAGGACTAGCGAGCTTCCCGGGGAGCTGTTTTTT
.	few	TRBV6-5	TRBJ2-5	CASHRDTQETQYF	TGTGCCAGCCACCGGGACACCCAAGAGACCCAGTACTTC
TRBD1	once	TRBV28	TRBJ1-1	CASSSWTGVKSAFF	TGTGCCAGCAGTTCTTGGACAGGGGTCAAGTCAGCTTTCTTT
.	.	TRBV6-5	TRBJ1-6	CASRRLEVDNSPLHF	TGTGCCAGCAGAAGGTTAGAGGTTGACAATTCACCCCTCCACTTT
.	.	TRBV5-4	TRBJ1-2	CASSWGGGQGYGYTF	TGTGCCAGCAGCTGGGGCGGGGGCCAGGGCTATGGCTACACCTTC
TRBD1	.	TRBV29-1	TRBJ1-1	CSVLHQGAVTEAFF	TGCAGCGTCCTGCATCAGGGGGCGGTCACTGAAGCTTTCTTT
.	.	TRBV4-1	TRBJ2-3	CASSHVSPDTQYF	TGCGCCAGCAGCCATGTGAGCCCGGATACGCAGTATTTT
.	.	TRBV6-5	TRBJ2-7	CASRYLGSEQYF	TGTGCCAGCAGATACCTCGGTAGCGAGCAGTACTTC
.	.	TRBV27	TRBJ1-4	CASSLFGATNEKLFF	TGTGCCAGCAGTTTATTCGGGGCAACTAATGAAAAACTGTTTTTT
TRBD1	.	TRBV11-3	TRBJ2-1	CASSLGTGSYNEQFF	TGTGCCAGCAGCTTGGGGACAGGCTCCTACAATGAGCAGTTCTTC
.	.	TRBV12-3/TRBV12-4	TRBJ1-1	CASSYNLNTEAFF	TGTGCCAGCAGCTATAATTTGAACACTGAAGCTTTCTTT
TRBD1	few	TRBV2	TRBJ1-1	CASSETGSAMNTEAFF	TGTGCCAGCAGTGAGACAGGGAGCGCTATGAACACTGAAGCTTTCTTT
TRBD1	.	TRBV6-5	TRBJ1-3	CASRGQGNTIYF	TGTGCCAGCAGGGGACAGGGAAACACCATATATTTT
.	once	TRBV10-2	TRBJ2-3	CASSDRTITDTQYF	TGCGCCAGCAGTGATCGGACTATCACAGATACGCAGTATTTT
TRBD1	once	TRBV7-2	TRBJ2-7	CASSYRDRVRNEQYF	TGTGCCAGCAGCTACCGGGACAGGGTCAGGAACGAGCAGTACTTC
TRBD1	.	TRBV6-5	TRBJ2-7	CATEGQHDYEQYF	TGTGCCACCGAGGGACAGCACGACTACGAGCAGTACTTC
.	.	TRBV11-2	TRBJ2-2	CASSRDIANTGELFF	TGTGCCAGCAGCCGGGACATCGCGAACACCGGGGAGCTGTTTTTT
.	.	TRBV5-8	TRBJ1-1	CASSLRAEAFF	TGTGCCAGCAGCCTCCGTGCTGAAGCTTTCTTT
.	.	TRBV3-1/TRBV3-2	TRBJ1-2	CASSQTGYGYTF	TGTGCCAGCAGCCAAACGGGGTACGGCTACACCTTC
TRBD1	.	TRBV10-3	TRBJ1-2	CAISDSTGGANYGYTF	TGTGCCATCAGTGATTCCACAGGGGGAGCAAACTATGGCTACACCTTC
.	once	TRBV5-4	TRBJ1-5	CASSLGGGKSNQPQHF	TGTGCCAGCAGCCTCGGTGGGGGGAAGAGCAATCAGCCCCAGCATTTT
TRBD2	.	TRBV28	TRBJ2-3	CASSFSGLAAGDTQYF	TGTGCCAGCAGTTTCTCCGGACTAGCCGCGGGGGATACGCAGTATTTT
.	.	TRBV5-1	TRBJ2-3	CASSFGPSTDTQYF	TGCGCCAGCAGCTTTGGCCCGAGCACAGATACGCAGTATTTT
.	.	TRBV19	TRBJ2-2	CASSRKNGAGELFF	TGTGCCAGTAGTAGGAAAAACGGAGCCGGGGAGCTGTTTTTT
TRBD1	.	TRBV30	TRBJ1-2	CAWSRDRGNYGYTF	TGTGCCTGGAGCCGGGACAGGGGTAACTATGGCTACACCTTC
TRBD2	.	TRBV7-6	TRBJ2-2	CASSSGTGTSGFLVNTGELFF	TGTGCCAGCAGCTCGGGGACCGGGACTAGCGGGTTTCTGGTCAACACCGGGGAGCTGTTTTTT
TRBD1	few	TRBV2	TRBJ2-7	CASSEDRGTYEQYF	TGTGCCAGCAGTGAAGACAGGGGAACGTACGAGCAGTACTTC
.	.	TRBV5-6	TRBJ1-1	CASSYVDKGNTEAFF	TGTGCCAGCAGCTACGTGGACAAGGGGAACACTGAAGCTTTCTTT